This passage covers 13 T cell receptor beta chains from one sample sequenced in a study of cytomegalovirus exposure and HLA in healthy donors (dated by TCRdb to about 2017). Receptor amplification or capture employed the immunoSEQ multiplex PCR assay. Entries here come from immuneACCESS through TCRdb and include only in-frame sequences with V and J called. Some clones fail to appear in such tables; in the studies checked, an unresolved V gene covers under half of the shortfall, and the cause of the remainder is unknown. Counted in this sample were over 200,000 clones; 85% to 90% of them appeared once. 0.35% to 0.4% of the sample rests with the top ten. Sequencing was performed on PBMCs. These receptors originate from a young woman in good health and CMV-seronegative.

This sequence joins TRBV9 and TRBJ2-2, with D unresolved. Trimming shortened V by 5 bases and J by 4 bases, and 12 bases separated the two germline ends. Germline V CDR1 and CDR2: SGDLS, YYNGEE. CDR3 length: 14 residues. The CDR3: CASSSSRGTGELFF. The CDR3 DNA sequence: TGTGCCAGCAGTTCTAGTCGCGGCACCGGGGAGCTGTTTTTT.

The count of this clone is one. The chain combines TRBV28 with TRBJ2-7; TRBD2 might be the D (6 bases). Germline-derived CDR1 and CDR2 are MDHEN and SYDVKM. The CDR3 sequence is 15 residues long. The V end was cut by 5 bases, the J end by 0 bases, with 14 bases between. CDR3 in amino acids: CASSDLAKSSYEQYV. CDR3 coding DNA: TGTGCCAGCAGTGATCTAGCGAAGTCCTCCTACGAGCAGTACGTC.

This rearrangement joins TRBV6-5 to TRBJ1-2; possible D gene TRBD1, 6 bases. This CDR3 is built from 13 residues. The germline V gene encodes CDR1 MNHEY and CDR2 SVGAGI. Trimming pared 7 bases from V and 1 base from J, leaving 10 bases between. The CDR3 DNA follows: TGTGCCAGCACTCTAGGGGGTAACTATGGCTACACCTTC. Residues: CASTLGGNYGYTF.

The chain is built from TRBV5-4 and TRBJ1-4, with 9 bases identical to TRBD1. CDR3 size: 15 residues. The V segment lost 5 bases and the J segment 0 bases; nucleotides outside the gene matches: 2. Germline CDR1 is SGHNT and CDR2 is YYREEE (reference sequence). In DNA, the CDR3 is TGTGCCAGCAGTAGGGACAGGGCAACTAATGAAAAACTGTTTTTT. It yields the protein CASSRDRATNEKLFF.

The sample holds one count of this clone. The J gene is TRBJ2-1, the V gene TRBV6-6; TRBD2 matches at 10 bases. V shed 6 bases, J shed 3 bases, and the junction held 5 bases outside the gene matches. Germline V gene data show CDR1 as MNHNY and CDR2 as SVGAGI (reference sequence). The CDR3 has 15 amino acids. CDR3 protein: CASRPTSGDYNEQFF. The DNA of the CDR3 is TGTGCCAGCAGGCCTACTAGCGGGGACTACAATGAGCAGTTCTTC.

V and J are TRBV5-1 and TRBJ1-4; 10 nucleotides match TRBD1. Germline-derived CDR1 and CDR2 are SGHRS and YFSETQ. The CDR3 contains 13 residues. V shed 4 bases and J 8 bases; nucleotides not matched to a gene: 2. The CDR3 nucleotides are TGCGCCAGCAGCGTGGACAGGGGGGAAAAACTGTTTTTT. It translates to CASSVDRGEKLFF.

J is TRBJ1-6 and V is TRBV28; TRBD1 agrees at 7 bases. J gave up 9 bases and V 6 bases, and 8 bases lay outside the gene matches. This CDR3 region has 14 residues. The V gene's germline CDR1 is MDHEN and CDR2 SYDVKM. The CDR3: CASSPGGAVSPLHF. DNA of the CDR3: TGTGCCAGCAGCCCAGGGGGAGCGGTTTCACCCCTCCACTTT.

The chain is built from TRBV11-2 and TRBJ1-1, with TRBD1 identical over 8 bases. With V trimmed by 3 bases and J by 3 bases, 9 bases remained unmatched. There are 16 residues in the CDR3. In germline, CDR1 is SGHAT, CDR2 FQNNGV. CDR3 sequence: CASSLGQALGDTEAFF. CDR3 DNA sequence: TGTGCCAGCAGCTTGGGACAGGCCTTGGGTGACACTGAAGCTTTCTTT.

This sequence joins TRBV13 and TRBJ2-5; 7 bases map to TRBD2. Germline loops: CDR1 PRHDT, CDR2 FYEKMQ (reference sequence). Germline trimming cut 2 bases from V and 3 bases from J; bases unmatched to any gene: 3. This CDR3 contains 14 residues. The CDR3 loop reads CASSLTAGKETQYF. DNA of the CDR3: TGTGCCAGCAGCTTAACAGCGGGGAAAGAGACCCAGTACTTC.

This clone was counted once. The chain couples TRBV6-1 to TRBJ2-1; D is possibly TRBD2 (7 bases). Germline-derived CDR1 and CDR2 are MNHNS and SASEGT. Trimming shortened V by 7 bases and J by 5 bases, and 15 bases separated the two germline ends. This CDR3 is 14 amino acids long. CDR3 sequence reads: CASTFTGRDNEQFF. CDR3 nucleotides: TGTGCCAGCACCTTCACAGGGAGGGACAATGAGCAGTTCTTC.

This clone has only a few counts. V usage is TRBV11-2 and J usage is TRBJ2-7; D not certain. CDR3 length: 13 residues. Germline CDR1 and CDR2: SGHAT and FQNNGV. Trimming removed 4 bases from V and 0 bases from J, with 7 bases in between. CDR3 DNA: TGTGCCAGCAGCTCTGGCCGCTCCTACGAGCAGTACTTC. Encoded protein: CASSSGRSYEQYF.

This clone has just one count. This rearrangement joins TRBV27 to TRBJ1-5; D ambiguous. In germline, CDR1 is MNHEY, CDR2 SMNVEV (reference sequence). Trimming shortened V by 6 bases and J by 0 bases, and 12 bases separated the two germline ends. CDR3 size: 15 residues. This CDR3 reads CASSDFGVSNQPQHF. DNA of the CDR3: TGTGCCAGCAGCGACTTTGGCGTTAGCAATCAGCCCCAGCATTTT.

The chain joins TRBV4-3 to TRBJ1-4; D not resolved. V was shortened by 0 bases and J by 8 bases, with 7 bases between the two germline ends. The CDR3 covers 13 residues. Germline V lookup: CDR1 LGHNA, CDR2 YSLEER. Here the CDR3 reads CASSQDLREKLFF. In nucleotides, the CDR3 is TGCGCCAGCAGCCAAGATTTGAGAGAAAAACTGTTTTTT.